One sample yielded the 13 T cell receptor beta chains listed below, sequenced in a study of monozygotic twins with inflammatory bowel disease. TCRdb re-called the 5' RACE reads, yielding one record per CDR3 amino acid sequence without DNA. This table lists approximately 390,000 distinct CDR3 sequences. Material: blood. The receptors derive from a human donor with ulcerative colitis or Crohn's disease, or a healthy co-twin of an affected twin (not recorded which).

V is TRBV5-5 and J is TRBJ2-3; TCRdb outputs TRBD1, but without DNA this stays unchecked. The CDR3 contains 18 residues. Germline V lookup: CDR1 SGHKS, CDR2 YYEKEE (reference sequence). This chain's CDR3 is CASSSLNRDRVRTDTQYF.

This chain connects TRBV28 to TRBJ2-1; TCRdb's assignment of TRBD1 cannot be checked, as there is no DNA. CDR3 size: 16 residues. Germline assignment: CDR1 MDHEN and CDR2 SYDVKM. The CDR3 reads CASSFQGASSYNEQFF.

The CDR3 here is CSVEGTLWGGSYNEQFF. V usage is TRBV29-1 and J usage is TRBJ2-1; TCRdb gives TRBD1 as the D gene, but with no DNA this cannot be confirmed. CDR1 and CDR2 (germline): SQVTM, ANQGSEA. The CDR3 covers 17 residues.

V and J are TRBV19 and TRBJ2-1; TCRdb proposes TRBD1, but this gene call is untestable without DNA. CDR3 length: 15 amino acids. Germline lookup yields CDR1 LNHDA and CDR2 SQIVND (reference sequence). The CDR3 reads CASMGAGLYYNEQFF.

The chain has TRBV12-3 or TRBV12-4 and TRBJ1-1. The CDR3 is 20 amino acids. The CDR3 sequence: CASSFHELGRLTTLNTEAFF.

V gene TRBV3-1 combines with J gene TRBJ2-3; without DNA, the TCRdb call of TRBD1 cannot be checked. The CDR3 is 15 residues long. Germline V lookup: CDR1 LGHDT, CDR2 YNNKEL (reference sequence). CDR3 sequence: CASSPRTEFADTQYF.

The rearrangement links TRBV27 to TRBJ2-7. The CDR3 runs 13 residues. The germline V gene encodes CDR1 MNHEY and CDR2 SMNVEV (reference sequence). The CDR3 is CASSLNMYYEQYF.

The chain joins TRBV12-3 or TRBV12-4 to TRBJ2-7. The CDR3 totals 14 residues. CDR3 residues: CASSLGQASREQYF.

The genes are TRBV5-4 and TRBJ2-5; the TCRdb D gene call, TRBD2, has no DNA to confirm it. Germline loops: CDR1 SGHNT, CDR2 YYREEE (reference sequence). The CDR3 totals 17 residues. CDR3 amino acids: CASSRIVGSLVVETQYF.

Here the CDR3 reads CASSLGVYQETQYF. The chain combines TRBV7-9 with TRBJ2-5; the TRBD1 assignment by TCRdb is unverifiable without DNA. The CDR3 totals 14 residues. Per germline, CDR1 SEHNR and CDR2 FQNEAQ (reference sequence).

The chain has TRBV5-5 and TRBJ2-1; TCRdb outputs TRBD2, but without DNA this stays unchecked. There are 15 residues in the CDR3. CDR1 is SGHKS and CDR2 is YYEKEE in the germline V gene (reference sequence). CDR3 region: CASSLLTGGYNEQFF.

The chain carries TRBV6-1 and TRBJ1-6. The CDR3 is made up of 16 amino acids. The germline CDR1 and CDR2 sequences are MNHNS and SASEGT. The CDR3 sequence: CASRRKWGARDSPLHF.

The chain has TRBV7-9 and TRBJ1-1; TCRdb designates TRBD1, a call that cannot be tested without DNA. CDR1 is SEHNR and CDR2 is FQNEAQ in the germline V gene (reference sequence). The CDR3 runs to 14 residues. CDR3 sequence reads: CASSLETGVTEAFF. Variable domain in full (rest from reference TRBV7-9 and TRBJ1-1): DTGVSQNPRHKITKRGQNVTFRCDPISEHNRLYWYRQTLGQGPEFLTYFQNEAQLEKSRLLSDRFSAERPKGSFSTLEIQRTEQGDSAMYLCASSLETGVTEAFFGQGTRLTVV.